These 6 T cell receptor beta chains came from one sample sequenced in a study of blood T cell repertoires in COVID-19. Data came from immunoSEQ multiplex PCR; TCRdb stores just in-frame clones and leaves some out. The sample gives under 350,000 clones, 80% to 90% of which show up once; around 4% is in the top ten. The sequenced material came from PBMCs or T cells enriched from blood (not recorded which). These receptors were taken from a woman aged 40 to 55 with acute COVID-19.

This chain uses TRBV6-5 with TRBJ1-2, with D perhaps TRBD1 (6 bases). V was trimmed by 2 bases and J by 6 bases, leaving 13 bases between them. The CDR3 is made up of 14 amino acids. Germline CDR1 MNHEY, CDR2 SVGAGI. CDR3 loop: CASSYEGVGNGYTF. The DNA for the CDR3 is TGTGCCAGCAGTTACGAGGGGGTGGGGAATGGCTACACCTTC.

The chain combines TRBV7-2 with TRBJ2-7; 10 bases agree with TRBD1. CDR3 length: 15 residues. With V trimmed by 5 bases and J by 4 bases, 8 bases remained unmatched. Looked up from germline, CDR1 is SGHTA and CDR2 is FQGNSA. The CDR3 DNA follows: TGTGCCAGCAGCCCAAGTCGGGACAGGGGTTACGAGCAGTACTTC. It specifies CASSPSRDRGYEQYF.

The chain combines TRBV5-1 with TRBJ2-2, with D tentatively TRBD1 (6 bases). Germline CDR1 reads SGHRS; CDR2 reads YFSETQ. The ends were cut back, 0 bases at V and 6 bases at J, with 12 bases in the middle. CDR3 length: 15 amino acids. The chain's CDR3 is CASSLVGTPSGELFF. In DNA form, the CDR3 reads TGCGCCAGCAGCTTGGTCGGGACACCCTCCGGGGAGCTGTTTTTT.

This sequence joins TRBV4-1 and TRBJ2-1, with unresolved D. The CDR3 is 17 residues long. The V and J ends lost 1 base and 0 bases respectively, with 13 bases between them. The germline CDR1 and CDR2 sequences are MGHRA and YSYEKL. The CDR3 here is CASSQGLARSSYNEQFF. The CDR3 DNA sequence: TGCGCCAGCAGCCAAGGTCTGGCTCGAAGCTCCTACAATGAGCAGTTCTTC.

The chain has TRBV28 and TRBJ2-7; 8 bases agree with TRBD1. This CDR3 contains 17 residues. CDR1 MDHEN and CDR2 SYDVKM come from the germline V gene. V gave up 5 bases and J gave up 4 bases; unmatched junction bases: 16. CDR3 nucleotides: TGTGCCAGCAGTCGCCGTTCCGGGACAGGCTTTGGGTACGAGCAGTACTTC. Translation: CASSRRSGTGFGYEQYF.

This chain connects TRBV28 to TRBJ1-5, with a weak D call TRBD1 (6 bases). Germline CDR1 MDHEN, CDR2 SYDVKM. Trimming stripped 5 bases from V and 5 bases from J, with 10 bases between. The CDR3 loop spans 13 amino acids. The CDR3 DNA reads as TGTGCCAGCAGTCAGGGGAATGATCAGCCCCAGCATTTT. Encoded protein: CASSQGNDQPQHF.